A selection of T cell receptor beta chains follows, all from one sample in a study of blood T cell repertoires in COVID-19. TCRdb keeps only in-frame clones here, not all; method: immunoSEQ multiplex PCR. Of about 140,000 clones listed, roughly 80% were seen once; the top ten hold roughly 9%. Sample: peripheral blood. The receptor source for this set is a woman between 45 and 60 years old with active or convalescent COVID-19. Each CDR3 is given with its conserved first and last residue. Each record gives: V gene, CDR3 length, clone size, J gene, D gene, CDR3 protein, CDR3 DNA. D genes are given only for firm matches. Rows may omit the clone size; those that give it use once, few, many or a size class.

v_call: TRBV13
cdr3_length: 14
clone_size: NA
j_call: TRBJ1-2
d_call: NA
cdr3_aa: CASSLAPRSYGYTF
cdr3_nt: TGTGCCAGCAGCTTAGCCCCCCGTAGCTATGGCTACACCTTC

v_call: TRBV30
cdr3_length: 16
clone_size: many
j_call: TRBJ1-1
d_call: NA
cdr3_aa: CAWRGTLTALNTEAFF
cdr3_nt: TGTGCCTGGAGAGGTACCCTGACAGCTCTGAACACTGAAGCTTTCTTT

v_call: TRBV28
cdr3_length: 13
clone_size: NA
j_call: TRBJ2-3
d_call: NA
cdr3_aa: CASSLGGAGTQYF
cdr3_nt: TGTGCCAGCAGTTTGGGGGGGGCGGGTACGCAGTATTTT

v_call: TRBV6-2/TRBV6-3
cdr3_length: 15
clone_size: NA
j_call: TRBJ1-2
d_call: TRBD1
cdr3_aa: CASSSRGTGNYGYTF
cdr3_nt: TGTGCCAGCAGTTCAAGAGGGACAGGGAACTATGGCTACACCTTC

v_call: TRBV5-5
cdr3_length: 16
clone_size: NA
j_call: TRBJ2-2
d_call: TRBD2
cdr3_aa: CASSPPGGEYTGELFF
cdr3_nt: TGTGCCAGCAGCCCCCCCGGGGGGGAGTATACCGGGGAGCTGTTTTTT

v_call: TRBV4-3
cdr3_length: 14
clone_size: NA
j_call: TRBJ1-4
d_call: NA
cdr3_aa: CASSQDRFGEELFF
cdr3_nt: TGCGCCAGCAGCCAAGATAGGTTCGGGGAGGAACTGTTTTTT

v_call: TRBV25-1
cdr3_length: 15
clone_size: few
j_call: TRBJ1-6
d_call: NA
cdr3_aa: CASSEYMGGNSPLHF
cdr3_nt: TGTGCCAGCAGTGAATATATGGGGGGGAATTCACCCCTCCACTTT

v_call: TRBV19
cdr3_length: 16
clone_size: few
j_call: TRBJ2-5
d_call: TRBD2
cdr3_aa: CASSIRVSGRKETQYF
cdr3_nt: TGTGCCAGTAGTATTAGGGTTAGCGGGAGGAAAGAGACCCAGTACTTC

v_call: TRBV2
cdr3_length: 14
clone_size: NA
j_call: TRBJ1-2
d_call: TRBD1
cdr3_aa: CASSIGTGVSGYTF
cdr3_nt: TGTGCCAGCAGTATTGGGACAGGGGTTTCGGGCTACACCTTC

v_call: TRBV7-8
cdr3_length: 14
clone_size: NA
j_call: TRBJ2-7
d_call: TRBD1
cdr3_aa: CASSLTDRGYEQYF
cdr3_nt: TGTGCCAGCAGCTTGACGGACAGGGGTTACGAGCAGTACTTC